This passage covers 17 T cell receptor beta chains from one sample sequenced in a study of blood T cell repertoires in COVID-19 (dated by TCRdb to the early 2020s). The library was prepared using the immunoSEQ multiplex PCR assay. Not all clones reach the TCRdb copy of this immuneACCESS table, which keeps in-frame sequences only. Checked studies attribute under half of the gap to unresolved V genes and leave the rest unexplained. The sample profile shows some 120,000 clones; more than 90% of them were found once. Around 4.6% of the sample rests with the top ten. The sequenced material came from peripheral blood. The source is a man between 60 and 75 years old with COVID-19, enrolled during active disease.

The chain employs TRBV5-1 and TRBJ1-1; maybe TRBD1 (6 bases). Germline-derived CDR1 and CDR2 are SGHRS and YFSETQ. The CDR3 runs 15 residues. Deletions cut 2 bases from V and 6 bases from J, with 17 bases between. The CDR3 protein is CASSFGRDTVPEAFF. The CDR3 DNA follows: TGCGCCAGCAGCTTTGGTCGGGACACCGTCCCTGAAGCTTTCTTT.

J is TRBJ1-2 and V is TRBV30, with a possible D match to TRBD1 (6 bases). Trimming took off 7 bases at V and 3 bases at J, with 18 bases between the two ends. Germline lookup yields CDR1 GTSNPN and CDR2 SVGIG (reference sequence). The CDR3 contains 14 residues. The CDR3 DNA follows: TGTGCCTCTCCTGGGGGGGCGAGTCACTATGGCTACACCTTC. Translation gives CASPGGASHYGYTF.

V is TRBV29-1 and J is TRBJ1-1, with D possibly being TRBD1 (6 bases). CDR3 length: 15 amino acids. Germline V gene sequence: CDR1 SQVTM, CDR2 ANQGSEA. Trimming stripped 4 bases from V and 0 bases from J, with 15 bases between. The CDR3 DNA follows: TGCAGCGTTGTAGGGACAAGAAGTTTGAACACTGAAGCTTTCTTT. It encodes CSVVGTRSLNTEAFF.

This clone was observed once. V and J are TRBV18 and TRBJ2-1; D is unresolved. The germline gives CDR1 KGHSH, CDR2 LQKENI. This CDR3 has 11 residues. V was shortened by 4 bases and J by 8 bases, with 6 bases between the two germline ends. CDR3 sequence: CASSLGHEQFF. The CDR3 nucleotides are TGTGCCAGCTCACTGGGCCATGAGCAGTTCTTC. Full variable domain (outside the CDR3, taken from reference TRBV18 and TRBJ2-1): NAGVMQNPRHLVRRRGQEARLRCSPMKGHSHVYWYRQLPEEGLKFMVYLQKENIIDESGMPKERFSAEFPKEGPSILRIQQVVRGDSAAYFCASSLGHEQFFGPGTRLTVL.

The chain couples TRBV5-8 to TRBJ2-3; 9 nucleotides agree with TRBD2. In germline, CDR1 is SGHTS, CDR2 YDEGEE. The length of the CDR3 is 16 residues. V gave up 3 bases and J gave up 0 bases; unmatched junction bases: 5. CDR3 loop: CASSWVLAGSTDTQYF. As DNA, the CDR3 is TGTGCCAGCAGCTGGGTTCTAGCGGGAAGCACAGATACGCAGTATTTT.

The DNA of the CDR3 is TGTGCCAGCAGCTTGGGCTGGAGACAGAGCTCCTACAATGAGCAGTTCTTC. Protein product: CASSLGWRQSSYNEQFF. V is TRBV7-9 and J is TRBJ2-1; D may be TRBD1 (5 bases). The germline V gene encodes CDR1 SEHNR and CDR2 FQNEAQ (reference sequence). The CDR3 is made up of 17 amino acids. Deletions cut 3 bases from V and 0 bases from J, with 15 bases between. The whole variable domain, remainder taken from reference TRBV7-9 and TRBJ2-1, is DTGVSQNPRHKITKRGQNVTFRCDPISEHNRLYWYRQTLGQGPEFLTYFQNEAQLEKSRLLSDRFSAERPKGSFSTLEIQRTEQGDSAMYLCASSLGWRQSSYNEQFFGPGTRLTVL.

The chain recombines TRBV2 with TRBJ1-5; D remains ambiguous. Germline lookup yields CDR1 SNHLY and CDR2 FYNNEI. There are 13 residues in the CDR3. Trimming stripped 7 bases from V and 7 bases from J, with 14 bases between. CDR3 loop: CASTYQDQQPQHF. CDR3 in DNA: TGTGCCAGCACCTACCAGGATCAACAGCCCCAGCATTTT.

The chain carries TRBV5-1 and TRBJ1-1, with 10 bases matching TRBD1. In germline, CDR1 is SGHRS, CDR2 YFSETQ. After removal of 8 bases from V and 9 bases from J, the junction contained 16 bases not matched to a gene. This CDR3 has 15 amino acids. DNA of the CDR3: TGCGCCAGTTCGTACTCCGGACAGGGGGAGGGCAAAGCTTTCTTT. It translates to CASSYSGQGEGKAFF.

V usage is TRBV12-3 or TRBV12-4 and J usage is TRBJ2-5, with 8 bases lining up with TRBD1. The CDR3 is 13 residues long. Losses at the gene ends were 6 bases for V and 4 bases for J; bases not matched to a gene: 4. DNA for the CDR3: TGTGCCAGCAGATGGACAGGGCGAGAGACCCAGTACTTC. Residues: CASRWTGRETQYF.

The rearrangement joins TRBV6-5 to TRBJ1-4, with D possibly TRBD1 on 5 matching bases. V lost 6 bases and J 0 bases, leaving 11 bases between the germline ends. The CDR3 is 15 amino acids. Per germline, CDR1 MNHEY and CDR2 SVGAGI. The CDR3 DNA reads as TGTGCCAGCAGCCGGGACTATGCAACTAATGAAAAACTGTTTTTT. It specifies CASSRDYATNEKLFF.

This clone has a single count. The chain employs TRBV10-1 and TRBJ2-7, with 13 nucleotides matching TRBD2. The CDR3 is made up of 13 amino acids. Germline assignment: CDR1 WNHNN and CDR2 SYGVQD (reference sequence). After removal of 8 bases from V and 5 bases from J, the junction contained 3 bases not matched to a gene. The CDR3 region is CASGTSGIDEQYF. Here the CDR3 DNA reads TGCGCCAGCGGGACTAGCGGGATCGACGAGCAGTACTTC.

The chain employs TRBV21-1 and TRBJ2-7; the table names TRBD2, a call not compared with the DNA. TRBV21-1 is a documented pseudogene. The CDR3 has 15 amino acids. CDR3 protein: CASSKGRRSPYEQYF. The CDR3 nucleotides are TGTGCCAGCAGCAAAGGTAGGCGGAGCCCCTACGAGCAGTACTTC.

This sequence joins TRBV7-6 and TRBJ2-6; D is ambiguous. Germline-derived CDR1 and CDR2 are SGHVS and FNYEAQ. The V gene lost 0 bases and the J gene lost 0 bases, with 9 bases spanning the gap. There are 17 residues in the CDR3. CDR3 in amino acids: CASSLALGFSGANVLTF. Here the CDR3 DNA reads TGTGCCAGCAGCTTAGCATTGGGCTTCTCTGGGGCCAACGTCCTGACTTTC.

This chain connects TRBV7-8 to TRBJ2-3; 7 nucleotides agree with TRBD2. Trimming at V came to 0 bases and at J to 2 bases, leaving 2 bases not matched to a gene. CDR1 and CDR2 from the germline V gene are SGHVS and FQNEAQ. The CDR3 has 15 amino acids. Written as DNA, the CDR3 is TGTGCCAGCAGCTTAGCGGGGGGGATCACAGATACGCAGTATTTT. Its protein product is CASSLAGGITDTQYF.

The CDR3 spells CASSVDSGSGDTQYF. CDR3 coding DNA: TGTGCCAGCAGCGTAGATAGCGGGAGCGGAGATACGCAGTATTTT. The rearrangement uses TRBV9 and TRBJ2-3, with 9 bases aligning to TRBD2. The CDR3 has 15 residues. Germline values: CDR1 SGDLS, CDR2 YYNGEE. J gave up 5 bases and V 0 bases, and 4 bases lay outside the gene matches.

This clone came up a few times. V gene TRBV5-5 combines with J gene TRBJ1-5; D is ambiguous. CDR1 SGHKS and CDR2 YYEKEE come from the germline V gene (reference sequence). There are 14 residues in the CDR3. V was cut by 4 bases and J by 6 bases, with 14 bases left in between. CDR3 DNA sequence: TGTGCCAGCAGCCTCCGAAGGGAGGTTCAGCCCCAGCATTTT. Protein: CASSLRREVQPQHF.

The chain has TRBV2 and TRBJ2-5, with 10 bases that match TRBD1. From germline, CDR1 is SNHLY and CDR2 FYNNEI. This CDR3 contains 16 residues. Germline trimming cut 4 bases from V and 3 bases from J; bases unmatched to any gene: 8. As DNA, the CDR3 is TGTGCCAGCAGTGGGGGACAGGGGCTAGGGGAAGAGACCCAGTACTTC. It codes for CASSGGQGLGEETQYF.